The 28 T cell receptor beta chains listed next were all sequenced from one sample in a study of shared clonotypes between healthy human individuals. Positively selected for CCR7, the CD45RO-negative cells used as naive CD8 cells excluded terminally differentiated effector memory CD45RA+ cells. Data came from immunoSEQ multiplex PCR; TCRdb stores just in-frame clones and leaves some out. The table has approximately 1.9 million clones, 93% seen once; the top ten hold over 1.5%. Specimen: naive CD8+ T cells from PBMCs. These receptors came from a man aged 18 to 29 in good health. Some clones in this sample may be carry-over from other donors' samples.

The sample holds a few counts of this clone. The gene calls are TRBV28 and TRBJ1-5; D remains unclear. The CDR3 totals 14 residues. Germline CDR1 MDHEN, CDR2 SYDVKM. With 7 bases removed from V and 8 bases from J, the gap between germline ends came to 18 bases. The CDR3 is CASTHRGSGEPQHF. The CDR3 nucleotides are TGTGCCAGCACCCACCGAGGGTCTGGAGAGCCCCAGCATTTT.

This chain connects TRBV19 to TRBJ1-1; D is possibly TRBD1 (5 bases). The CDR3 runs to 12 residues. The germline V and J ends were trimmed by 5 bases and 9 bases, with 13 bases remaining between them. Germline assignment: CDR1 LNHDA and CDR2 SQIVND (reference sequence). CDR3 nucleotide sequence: TGTGCCAGTAGTTCCGGGGGGGATAAAGCTTTCTTT. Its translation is CASSSGGDKAFF.

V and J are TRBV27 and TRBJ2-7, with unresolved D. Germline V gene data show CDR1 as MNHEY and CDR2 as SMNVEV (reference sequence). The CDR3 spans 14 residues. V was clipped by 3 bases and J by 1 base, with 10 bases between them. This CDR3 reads CASSFADGSYEQYF. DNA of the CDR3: TGTGCCAGCAGTTTCGCCGACGGGTCCTACGAGCAGTACTTC.

The CDR3 DNA reads as TGCGCCAGCAGCCCGTCGGGTGGGACCTACACCGGGGAGCTGTTTTTT. Translated: CASSPSGGTYTGELFF. The J gene is TRBJ2-2, the V gene TRBV5-1; possibly TRBD1 or TRBD2 for D (5 bases each). Germline V gene data show CDR1 as SGHRS and CDR2 as YFSETQ. The CDR3 length is 16 residues. Trimming shortened V by 4 bases and J by 3 bases, and 16 bases separated the two germline ends.

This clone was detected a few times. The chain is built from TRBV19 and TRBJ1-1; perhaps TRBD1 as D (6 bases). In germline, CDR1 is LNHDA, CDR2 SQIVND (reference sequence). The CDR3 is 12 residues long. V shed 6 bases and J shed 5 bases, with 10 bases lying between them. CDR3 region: CASSNRDTEAFF. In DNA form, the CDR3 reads TGTGCCAGTAGCAACAGGGATACTGAAGCTTTCTTT.

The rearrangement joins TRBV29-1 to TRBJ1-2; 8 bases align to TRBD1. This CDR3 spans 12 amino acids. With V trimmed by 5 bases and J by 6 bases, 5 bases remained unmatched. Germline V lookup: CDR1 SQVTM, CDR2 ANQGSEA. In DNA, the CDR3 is TGCAGCGTTAATGACAGGGGTGATGGCTACACCTTC. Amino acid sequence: CSVNDRGDGYTF.

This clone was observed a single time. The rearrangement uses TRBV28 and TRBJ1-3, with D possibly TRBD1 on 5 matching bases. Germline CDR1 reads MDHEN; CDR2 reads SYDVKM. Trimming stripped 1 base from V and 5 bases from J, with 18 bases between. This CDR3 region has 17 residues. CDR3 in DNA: TGTGCCAGCAGTTTATTATTGGGGCAGGGATTCAGAAACACCATATATTTT. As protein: CASSLLLGQGFRNTIYF. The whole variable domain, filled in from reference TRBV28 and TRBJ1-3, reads DVKVTQSSRYLVKRTGEKVFLECVQDMDHENMFWYRQDPGLGLRLIYFSYDVKMKEKGDIPEGYSVSREKKERFSLILESASTNQTSMYLCASSLLLGQGFRNTIYFGEGSWLTVV.

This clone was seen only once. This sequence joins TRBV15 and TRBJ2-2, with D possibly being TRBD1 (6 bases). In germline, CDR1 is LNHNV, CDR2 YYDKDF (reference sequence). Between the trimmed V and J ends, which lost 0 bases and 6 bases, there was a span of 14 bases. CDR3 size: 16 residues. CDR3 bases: TGTGCCACCAGCAGAGAACAGGGAGAGAAGTCCGGGGAGCTGTTTTTT. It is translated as CATSREQGEKSGELFF.

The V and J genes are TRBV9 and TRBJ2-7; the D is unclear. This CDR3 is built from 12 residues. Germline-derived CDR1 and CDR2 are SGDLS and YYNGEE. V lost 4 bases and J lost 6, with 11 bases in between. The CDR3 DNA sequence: TGTGCCAGCAGCCCCCAGCCCGGCGAGCAGTACTTC. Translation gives CASSPQPGEQYF.

This CDR3 reads CASSLGRGYPNEQYF. CDR3 DNA: TGTGCCAGCAGCTTAGGGAGGGGATACCCTAACGAGCAGTACTTC. The V gene is TRBV7-6, the J gene TRBJ2-7; TRBD2 is a possible D gene (6 bases). V shed 1 base and J shed 5 bases, with 15 bases lying between them. Germline CDR1 and CDR2: SGHVS and FNYEAQ. This CDR3 spans 15 amino acids.

The CDR3 here is CASSMWHGTQNQPQHF. The CDR3 coding sequence is TGTGCCAGTAGTATGTGGCATGGGACACAAAATCAGCCCCAGCATTTT. V is TRBV19 and J is TRBJ1-5; maybe TRBD1 (6 bases). Germline V gives CDR1 LNHDA, CDR2 SQIVND (reference sequence). This CDR3 spans 16 amino acids. V was cut by 3 bases and J by 4 bases, with 16 bases left in between.

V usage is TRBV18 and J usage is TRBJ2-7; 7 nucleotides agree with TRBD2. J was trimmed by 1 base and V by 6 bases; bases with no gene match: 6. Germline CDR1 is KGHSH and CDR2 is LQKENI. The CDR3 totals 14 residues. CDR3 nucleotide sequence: TGTGCCAGCTCCCCGGGAGGAGGTTCCTACGAGCAGTACTTC. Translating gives CASSPGGGSYEQYF.

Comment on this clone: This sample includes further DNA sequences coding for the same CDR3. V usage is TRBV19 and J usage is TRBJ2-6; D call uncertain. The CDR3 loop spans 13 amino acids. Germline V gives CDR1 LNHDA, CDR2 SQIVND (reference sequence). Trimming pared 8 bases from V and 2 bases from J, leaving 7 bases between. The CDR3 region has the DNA TGTGCCAGTCGAGCCCCTGGGGCCAACGTCCTGACTTTC. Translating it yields CASRAPGANVLTF.

The CDR3 region is CASSTDDRGSYEQYF. The CDR3 coding sequence is TGTGCCAGCAGCACGGACGACAGGGGTTCCTACGAGCAGTACTTC. The chain joins TRBV9 to TRBJ2-7, with 8 bases that match TRBD1. Germline values: CDR1 SGDLS, CDR2 YYNGEE. This CDR3 has 15 residues. The V segment lost 4 bases and the J segment 1 base; nucleotides outside the gene matches: 7.

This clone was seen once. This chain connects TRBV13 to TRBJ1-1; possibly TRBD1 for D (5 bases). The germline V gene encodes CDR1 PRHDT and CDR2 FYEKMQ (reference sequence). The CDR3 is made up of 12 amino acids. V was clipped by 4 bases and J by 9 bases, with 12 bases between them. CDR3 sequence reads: CASSSEGLQAFF. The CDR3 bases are TGTGCCAGCAGCTCCGAGGGGCTGCAAGCTTTCTTT.

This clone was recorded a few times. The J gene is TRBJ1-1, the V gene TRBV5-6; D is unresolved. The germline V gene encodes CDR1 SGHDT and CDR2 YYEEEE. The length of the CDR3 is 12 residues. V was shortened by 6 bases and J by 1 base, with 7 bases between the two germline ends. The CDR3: CASNTANTEAFF. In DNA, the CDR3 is TGTGCCAGCAACACCGCGAACACTGAAGCTTTCTTT.

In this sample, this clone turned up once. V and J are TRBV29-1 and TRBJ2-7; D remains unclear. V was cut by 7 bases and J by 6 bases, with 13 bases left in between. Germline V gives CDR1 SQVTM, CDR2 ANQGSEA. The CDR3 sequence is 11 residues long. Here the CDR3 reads CSARVSSEQYF. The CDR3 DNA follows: TGCAGCGCCCGAGTCTCTAGCGAGCAGTACTTC.

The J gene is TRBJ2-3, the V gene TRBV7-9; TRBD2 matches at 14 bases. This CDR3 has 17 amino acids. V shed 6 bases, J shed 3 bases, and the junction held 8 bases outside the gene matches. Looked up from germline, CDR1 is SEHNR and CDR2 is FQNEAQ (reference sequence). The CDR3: CASRRTSGGSLTDTQYF. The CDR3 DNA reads TGTGCCAGCAGGCGGACTAGCGGGGGGTCTTTAACAGATACGCAGTATTTT.

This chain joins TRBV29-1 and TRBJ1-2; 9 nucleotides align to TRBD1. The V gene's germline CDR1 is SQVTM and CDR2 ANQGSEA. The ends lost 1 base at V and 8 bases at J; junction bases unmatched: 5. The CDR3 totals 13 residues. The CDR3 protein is CSVEGQGGRGYTF. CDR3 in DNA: TGCAGCGTTGAAGGACAGGGGGGTAGGGGCTACACCTTC.

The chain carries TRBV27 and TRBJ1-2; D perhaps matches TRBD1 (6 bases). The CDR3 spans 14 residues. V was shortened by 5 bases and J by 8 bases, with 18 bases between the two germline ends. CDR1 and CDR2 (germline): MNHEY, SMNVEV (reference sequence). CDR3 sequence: CASSARTADGGYTF. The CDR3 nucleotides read TGTGCCAGCAGTGCCAGGACAGCGGATGGGGGCTACACCTTC.

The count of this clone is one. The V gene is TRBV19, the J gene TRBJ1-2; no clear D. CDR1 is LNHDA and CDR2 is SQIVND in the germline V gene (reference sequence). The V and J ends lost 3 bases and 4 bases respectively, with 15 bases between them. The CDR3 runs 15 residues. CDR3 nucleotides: TGTGCCAGTAGTATTCTGATAGGCTCAGGCTATGGCTACACCTTC. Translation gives CASSILIGSGYGYTF.

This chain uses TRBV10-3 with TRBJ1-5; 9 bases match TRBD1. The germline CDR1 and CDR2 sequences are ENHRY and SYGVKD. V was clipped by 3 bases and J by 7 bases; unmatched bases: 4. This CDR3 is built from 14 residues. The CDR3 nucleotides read TGTGCCATCAGTGAAGAGACAGGGGGGCAGCCCCAGCATTTT. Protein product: CAISEETGGQPQHF.

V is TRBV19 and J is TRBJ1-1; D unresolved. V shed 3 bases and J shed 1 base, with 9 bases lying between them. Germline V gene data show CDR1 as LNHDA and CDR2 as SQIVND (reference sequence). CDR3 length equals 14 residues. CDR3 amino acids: CASSMQHKNTEAFF. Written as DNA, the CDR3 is TGTGCCAGTAGTATGCAGCATAAGAACACTGAAGCTTTCTTT.

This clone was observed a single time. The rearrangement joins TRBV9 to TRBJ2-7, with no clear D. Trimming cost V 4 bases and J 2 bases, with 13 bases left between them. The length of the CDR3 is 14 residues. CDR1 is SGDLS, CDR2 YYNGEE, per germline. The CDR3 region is CASSPGRKAYEQYF. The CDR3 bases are TGTGCCAGCAGCCCCGGTAGAAAGGCCTACGAGCAGTACTTC.

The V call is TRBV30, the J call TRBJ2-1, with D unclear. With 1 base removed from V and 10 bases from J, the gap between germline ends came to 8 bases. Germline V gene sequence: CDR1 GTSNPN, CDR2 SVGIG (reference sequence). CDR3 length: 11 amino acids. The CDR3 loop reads CAWSEGREQFF. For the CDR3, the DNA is TGTGCCTGGAGTGAGGGAAGGGAGCAGTTCTTC.

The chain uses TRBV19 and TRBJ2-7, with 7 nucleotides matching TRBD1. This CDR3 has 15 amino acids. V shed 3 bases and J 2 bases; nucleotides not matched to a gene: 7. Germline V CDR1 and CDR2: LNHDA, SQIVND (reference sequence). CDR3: CASSISGQITYEQYF. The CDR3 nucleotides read TGTGCCAGTAGTATCTCGGGACAGATAACCTACGAGCAGTACTTC. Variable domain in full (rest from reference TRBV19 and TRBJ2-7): DGGITQSPKYLFRKEGQNVTLSCEQNLNHDAMYWYRQDPGQGLRLIYYSQIVNDFQKGDIAEGYSVSREKKESFPLTVTSAQKNPTAFYLCASSISGQITYEQYFGPGTRLTVT.

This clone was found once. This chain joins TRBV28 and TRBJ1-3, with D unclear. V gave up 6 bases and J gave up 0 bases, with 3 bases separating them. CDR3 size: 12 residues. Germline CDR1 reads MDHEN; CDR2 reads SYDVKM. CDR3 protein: CASRPSGNTIYF. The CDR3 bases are TGTGCCAGCAGACCCTCTGGAAACACCATATATTTT. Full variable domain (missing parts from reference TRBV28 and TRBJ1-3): DVKVTQSSRYLVKRTGEKVFLECVQDMDHENMFWYRQDPGLGLRLIYFSYDVKMKEKGDIPEGYSVSREKKERFSLILESASTNQTSMYLCASRPSGNTIYFGEGSWLTVV.

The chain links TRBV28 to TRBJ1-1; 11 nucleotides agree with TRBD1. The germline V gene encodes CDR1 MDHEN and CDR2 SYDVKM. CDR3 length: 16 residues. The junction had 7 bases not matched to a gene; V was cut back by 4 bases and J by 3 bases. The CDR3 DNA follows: TGTGCCAGCAGTTGGGGGCGGGGACAGGGGGACACTGAAGCTTTCTTT. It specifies CASSWGRGQGDTEAFF.